These 7 T cell receptor beta chains originate from one sample sequenced in a study of T cells in Graves' hyperthyroidism and ophthalmopathy (dated by TCRdb to 2018 to 2020). The library came from multiplex PCR. The instrument was an Illumina HiSeq 2000. Amplification of TCR beta CDR3 regions was carried out from RNA transcripts. The first round of RT-PCR for the TCR CDR3 was performed with the HTBI primer set and the Qiagen OneStep RT-PCR kit. Through fastp at Q25 and MiXCR, TCRdb rebuilt clones from the public reads, retaining in-frame beta chains. Rows matching on CDR3 protein sequence are summarized as one entry with the most common DNA and genes. The sample table lists a few hundred thousand distinct CDR3 sequences, 15% to 17% of them with a count of one. Roughly 8% of the sample belongs to the ten largest clones. Sequencing used blood. The receptors were gathered from a woman between 18 and 29 years old with Graves' hyperthyroidism.

The chain couples TRBV6-1 to TRBJ1-6; 7 bases are shared with TRBD1. Trimming at V came to 6 bases and at J to 4 bases, leaving 3 bases not matched to a gene. Germline V gene lookup returns CDR1 MNHNS and CDR2 SASEGT. There are 14 residues in the CDR3. The DNA of the CDR3 is TGTGCCAGCAGGGGACAGATTTATAATTCACCCCTCCACTTT. Protein sequence: CASRGQIYNSPLHF.

This clonotype was seen only a few times. The genes are TRBV7-9 and TRBJ1-6; 9 bases align to TRBD1. J lost 7 bases, V lost 5 bases, and 9 bases had no gene match. CDR1 is SEHNR and CDR2 is FQNEAQ in the germline V gene (reference sequence). CDR3 length: 16 residues. The CDR3 region has the DNA TGTGCCAGCAGCGACCCCTACAGGGGGCCAAATTCACCCCTCCACTTT. It yields the protein CASSDPYRGPNSPLHF.

This clonotype was seen ten or more times. This rearrangement joins TRBV12-3 or TRBV12-4 to TRBJ2-1, with TRBD2 matching over 13 bases. The ends lost 4 bases at V and 7 bases at J; junction bases unmatched: 7. The CDR3 contains 16 residues. The CDR3 DNA is TGTGCCAGCAGTTCCACTAGCGGGGGGGCCAGAAATGAGCAGTTCTTC. Protein product: CASSSTSGGARNEQFF.

This clonotype was observed a handful of times. J is TRBJ2-2 and V is TRBV10-3; TRBD2 matches at 9 bases. CDR3 length: 15 residues. CDR1 and CDR2 (germline): ENHRY, SYGVKD. Trimming removed 10 bases from V and 5 bases from J; junction bases left unmatched: 11. The CDR3: CATRAGGGETGELFF. The CDR3 DNA sequence: TGTGCCACCAGAGCGGGAGGAGGGGAAACCGGGGAGCTGTTTTTT.

This clonotype was seen repeatedly, ten times or more. The chain employs TRBV20-1 and TRBJ1-2, with 7 bases matching TRBD1. CDR1 and CDR2 (germline): DFQATT, SNEGSKA (reference sequence). The CDR3 runs to 13 residues. V lost 3 bases, J lost 4 bases, and 5 bases stayed unmatched. CDR3 protein: CSARPQGGYGYTF. DNA for the CDR3: TGCAGTGCTAGGCCCCAGGGGGGCTATGGCTACACCTTC.

At least ten counts were recorded for this clonotype. This chain joins TRBV7-3 and TRBJ1-2; no reliable D call. The CDR3 totals 12 residues. The germline gives CDR1 SGHTA, CDR2 FQGTGA. Deletions cut 3 bases from V and 2 bases from J, with 4 bases between. CDR3 region: CASSFSNYGYTF. The CDR3 DNA reads as TGTGCCAGCAGCTTTTCCAACTATGGCTACACCTTC. Using reference TRBV7-3 and TRBJ1-2 for the parts outside the CDR3, the full variable domain is GAGVSQTPSNKVTEKGKYVELRCDPISGHTALYWYRQSLGQGPEFLIYFQGTGAADDSGLPNDRFFAVRPEGSVSTLKIQRTERGDSAVYLCASSFSNYGYTFGSGTRLTVV.

This clonotype has a count of ten or more. The chain joins TRBV9 to TRBJ1-1; D gene unclear. CDR3 length: 15 amino acids. CDR1 and CDR2 (germline): SGDLS, YYNGEE. With 1 base removed from V and 1 base from J, the gap between germline ends came to 11 bases. CDR3 protein: CASSVSWGSNTEAFF. The CDR3 bases are TGTGCCAGCAGCGTAAGCTGGGGATCGAACACTGAAGCTTTCTTT.